These 22 T cell receptor beta chains originate from one sample sequenced in a study of blood T cell repertoires in COVID-19. Assay used: immunoSEQ multiplex PCR; TCRdb lists only in-frame clones, some missing. Here the sample spans more than 150,000 clones, approximately 80% being singletons. The specimen was peripheral blood. All receptors come from an older woman with acute or convalescent COVID-19.

The chain employs TRBV28 and TRBJ2-6, with a tentative D call TRBD2 (6 bases). Germline V lookup: CDR1 MDHEN, CDR2 SYDVKM. V lost 2 bases to trimming and J lost 2 bases, with 7 bases between them. This CDR3 contains 15 residues. CDR3 residues: CASSLRGTGANVLTF. DNA of the CDR3: TGTGCCAGCAGTTTACGGGGGACTGGGGCCAACGTCCTGACTTTC.

The CDR3 spells CASSYSVLKQETQYF. CDR3 coding DNA: TGTGCCAGCAGTTACTCGGTACTCAAACAAGAGACCCAGTACTTC. This chain connects TRBV6-2 or TRBV6-3 to TRBJ2-5; D remains unclear. Trimming stripped 0 bases from V and 2 bases from J, with 10 bases between. The CDR3 is 15 amino acids. Looked up from germline, CDR1 is MNHEY and CDR2 is SVGEGT.

The table lists this clone with a few counts. The rearrangement links TRBV5-4 to TRBJ1-4; tentative D call: TRBD1 (5 bases). The V gene lost 4 bases and the J gene lost 2 bases, with 18 bases spanning the gap. The length of the CDR3 is 17 residues. The germline V gene has CDR1 SGHNT and CDR2 YYREEE (reference sequence). The CDR3 DNA is TGTGCCAGCAGCCTTAGGAGGGGCGCAGGGACTAATGAAAAACTGTTTTTT. The encoded protein is CASSLRRGAGTNEKLFF.

The CDR3 here is CASSTPYGTGSLSSGNTIYF. The CDR3 DNA reads TGTGCCAGTAGTACCCCCTACGGGACAGGGAGCCTAAGCTCTGGAAACACCATATATTTT. The V gene is TRBV19, the J gene TRBJ1-3; 9 nucleotides agree with TRBD1. Germline CDR1 reads LNHDA; CDR2 reads SQIVND (reference sequence). The junction had 16 bases not matched to a gene; V was cut back by 4 bases and J by 0 bases. The CDR3 covers 20 residues.

The gene calls are TRBV11-2 and TRBJ2-3; TRBD2 agrees at 12 bases. Losses at the gene ends were 1 base for V and 6 bases for J; bases not matched to a gene: 5. CDR3 size: 16 residues. Germline assignment: CDR1 SGHAT and CDR2 FQNNGV. CDR3 bases: TGTGCCAGCAGCTTAGCTAGCGGGGGGGCCTGGGATACGCAGTATTTT. Protein product: CASSLASGGAWDTQYF.

J is TRBJ1-3 and V is TRBV18; 7 bases agree with TRBD1. The CDR3 loop spans 14 amino acids. Germline-derived CDR1 and CDR2 are KGHSH and LQKENI. J gave up 7 bases and V 1 base, and 4 bases lay outside the gene matches. The CDR3 nucleotides read TGTGCCAGCTCACCACAGACAGGGTGGAACACCATATATTTT. It yields the protein CASSPQTGWNTIYF.

This chain connects TRBV5-1 to TRBJ2-1; D perhaps matches TRBD1 (6 bases). V was cut by 0 bases and J by 5 bases, with 9 bases left in between. The germline CDR1 and CDR2 sequences are SGHRS and YFSETQ. This CDR3 comprises 14 residues. The CDR3 DNA is TGCGCCAGCAGCTTGGGGGGGCCCAACAATGAGCAGTTCTTC. It is translated as CASSLGGPNNEQFF.

This clone was observed once. This chain connects TRBV5-4 to TRBJ1-2, with unresolved D. Trimming cost V 2 bases and J 2 bases, with 10 bases left between them. The CDR3 length is 14 residues. Germline V lookup: CDR1 SGHNT, CDR2 YYREEE (reference sequence). CDR3 in amino acids: CASSFGGSNYGYTF. CDR3 in DNA: TGTGCCAGCAGCTTCGGCGGCAGCAACTATGGCTACACCTTC. The full variable domain, its missing parts supplied by reference TRBV5-4 and TRBJ1-2, is ETGVTQSPTHLIKTRGQQVTLRCSSQSGHNTVSWYQQALGQGPQFIFQYYREEENGRGNFPPRFSGLQFPNYSSELNVNALELDDSALYLCASSFGGSNYGYTFGSGTRLTVV.

The chain links TRBV30 to TRBJ2-3; tentatively, D is TRBD2 (5 bases). The V gene's germline CDR1 is GTSNPN and CDR2 SVGIG (reference sequence). CDR3 length equals 14 residues. Trimming left V 0 bases short and J 3 bases short, with 10 bases between. CDR3 DNA: TGTGCCTGGAGTGTCAAACGGGGTACAGATACGCAGTATTTT. Amino acid sequence: CAWSVKRGTDTQYF.

This sequence joins TRBV30 and TRBJ2-3, with D perhaps TRBD1 (6 bases). This CDR3 contains 12 residues. Germline V gives CDR1 GTSNPN, CDR2 SVGIG (reference sequence). The V gene lost 8 bases and the J gene lost 3 bases, with 12 bases spanning the gap. In nucleotides, the CDR3 is TGTGCCCGATCTAGGGGGACAGATACGCAGTATTTT. It encodes CARSRGTDTQYF.

The chain employs TRBV7-3 and TRBJ2-7, with 8 bases fitting TRBD2. The germline CDR1 and CDR2 sequences are SGHTA and FQGTGA. The V segment lost 0 bases and the J segment 5 bases; nucleotides outside the gene matches: 0. The CDR3 runs to 13 residues. The CDR3 bases are TGTGCCAGCAGCTTAACAGCGGGGGACGAGCAGTACTTC. As protein: CASSLTAGDEQYF.

For the CDR3, the DNA is TGTGCCAGCTCACCCGACAGGGCTGCGAACACCGGGGAGCTGTTTTTT. This gives the protein CASSPDRAANTGELFF. The rearrangement joins TRBV18 to TRBJ2-2; TRBD1 matches 7 bases. Germline V gene data show CDR1 as KGHSH and CDR2 as LQKENI. The CDR3 length is 16 residues. Germline trimming cut 3 bases from V and 0 bases from J; bases unmatched to any gene: 4.

This clone has only one observation. The rearrangement links TRBV29-1 to TRBJ1-2; TRBD1 matches at 7 bases. Germline CDR1 and CDR2: SQVTM and ANQGSEA. V lost 4 bases and J lost 1; bases outside the gene matches: 6. The CDR3 runs to 14 residues. CDR3 nucleotide sequence: TGCAGCGTTGGGGTACAGGGGCGTAACTATGGCTACACCTTC. Its protein product is CSVGVQGRNYGYTF.

This clone was seen once. CDR3 region: CASSDNIQETQYF. In nucleotides, the CDR3 is TGCGCCAGCAGTGATAACATTCAAGAGACCCAGTACTTC. The V call is TRBV10-1, the J call TRBJ2-5, with no clear D. CDR1 is WNHNN, CDR2 SYGVQD, per germline (reference sequence). The CDR3 is made up of 13 amino acids. V lost 3 bases and J lost 2, with 7 bases in between.

V usage is TRBV5-6 and J usage is TRBJ1-4; maybe TRBD1 (6 bases). The ends were cut back, 2 bases at V and 13 bases at J, with 12 bases in the middle. This CDR3 has 12 residues. CDR1 is SGHDT and CDR2 is YYEEEE in the germline V gene. Written as DNA, the CDR3 is TGTGCCAGCAGCTTAACAGGGATGAGACTGTTTTTT. As protein: CASSLTGMRLFF. Looking up the rest from reference TRBV5-6 and TRBJ1-4 gives the full variable domain: DAGVTQSPTHLIKTRGQQVTLRCSPKSGHDTVSWYQQALGQGPQFIFQYYEEEERQRGNFPDRFSGHQFPNYSSELNVNALLLGDSALYLCASSLTGMRLFFGSGTQLSVL.

This clone was counted between two and nine times. The chain recombines TRBV27 with TRBJ2-7, with D perhaps TRBD2 (5 bases). The CDR3 consists of 15 residues. Germline-derived CDR1 and CDR2 are MNHEY and SMNVEV (reference sequence). Trimming cost V 7 bases and J 2 bases, with 18 bases left between them. Written as DNA, the CDR3 is TGTGCCAGCACCCCCTGGTGGGGAGAAGCCTACGAGCAGTACTTC. Translated: CASTPWWGEAYEQYF.

The rearrangement uses TRBV6-6 and TRBJ2-2; weak D call: TRBD1 (5 bases). From germline, CDR1 is MNHNY and CDR2 SVGAGI (reference sequence). V was trimmed by 6 bases and J by 5 bases, leaving 10 bases between them. This CDR3 has 13 residues. DNA for the CDR3: TGTGCCAGCAGGGTCAAGGGGACCGGGGAGCTGTTTTTT. Its translation is CASRVKGTGELFF.

This clone is a singleton in its sample. The chain joins TRBV27 to TRBJ2-7; a weak D match, TRBD2 (5 bases). The CDR3 runs 17 residues. V gave up 4 bases and J gave up 0 bases, with 19 bases separating them. Germline V CDR1 and CDR2: MNHEY, SMNVEV (reference sequence). The CDR3 protein is CASSSPPGRENSYEQYF. CDR3 in DNA: TGTGCCAGCAGTTCCCCCCCGGGGAGAGAGAACTCCTACGAGCAGTACTTC.

This clone was picked up many times. The chain has TRBV4-3 and TRBJ1-2; weak D call: TRBD1 (5 bases). Trimming removed 0 bases at V and 7 bases at J, with 18 bases between. This CDR3 contains 16 residues. Germline CDR1 is LGHNA and CDR2 is YSLEER. CDR3 sequence (DNA): TGCGCCAGCAGCCAAGATAAGGCAGGGCCAAGAAGTGGCTACACCTTC. It yields the protein CASSQDKAGPRSGYTF.

The sample holds one count of this clone. The V call is TRBV28, the J call TRBJ1-5; 8 bases map to TRBD1. This CDR3 is built from 15 residues. Germline V gives CDR1 MDHEN, CDR2 SYDVKM. Trimming cost V 5 bases and J 4 bases; bases outside gene matches: 7. The CDR3 DNA reads TGTGCCAGCAGTCGTGACAGGGGACGAAATCAGCCCCAGCATTTT. This sequence encodes CASSRDRGRNQPQHF.

For this clone: A junction boundary mismatches the germline segment, possibly from a read error. The V and J genes are TRBV7-7 and TRBJ2-1; 9 bases fit TRBD1. The CDR3 totals 15 residues. The germline V gene has CDR1 SSHAT and CDR2 FNYEAQ (reference sequence). The CDR3 reads CASSLEQGAVGEQFF. CDR3 nucleotide sequence: TGTGCTAGCAGCTTAGAACAGGGGGCTGTTGGTGAGCAGTTCTTC.

The chain couples TRBV28 to TRBJ2-7, with D possibly TRBD2 on 5 matching bases. The germline gives CDR1 MDHEN, CDR2 SYDVKM. V was shortened by 4 bases and J by 7 bases, with 17 bases between the two germline ends. CDR3 size: 14 residues. CDR3 bases: TGTGCCAGCAGTTCCCCCCCTCGGGGTGGAGAGCAGTACTTC. The encoded protein is CASSSPPRGGEQYF.